The next 13 T cell receptor beta chains were all read from a single sample in a study of metastatic and nonmetastatic thyroid tumors. Patients underwent thyroid surgery, and none had received any treatment before it. TCRdb re-called the PCR reads via MiXCR. The data hold roughly 89,000 clones, with roughly an eighth observed a single time. Sequencing was performed on tumor tissue. The receptor source for this set is a female donor with papillary thyroid cancer or a benign thyroid nodule (not recorded which). Some clones in this sample may be carry-over from other donors' samples.

This clone was recorded at least ten times. This sequence joins TRBV9 and TRBJ2-1; D not certain. Per the germline V gene, CDR1 is SGDLS and CDR2 is YYNGEE. The CDR3 totals 14 residues. The V end was cut by 0 bases, the J end by 4 bases, with 8 bases between. The CDR3 is CASSVGRWYNEQFF. As DNA, the CDR3 is TGTGCCAGCAGCGTAGGCAGGTGGTACAATGAGCAGTTCTTC.

This clone was detected many times. CDR3 nucleotides: TGTGCCAGCCGATCGGGGGGGGAGACCCAGTACTTC. It encodes CASRSGGETQYF. This rearrangement joins TRBV6-1 to TRBJ2-5, with TRBD2 identical over 8 bases. Germline V gives CDR1 MNHNS, CDR2 SASEGT. Trimming removed 8 bases from V and 5 bases from J; junction bases left unmatched: 4. The CDR3 has 12 residues.

This clone was observed a handful of times. A read error is possible here, since a much larger clone lies one base away. Other DNA sequences in the sample encode the same CDR3. V usage is TRBV20-1 and J usage is TRBJ1-1; D may be TRBD1 (6 bases). Germline V gene lookup returns CDR1 DFQATT and CDR2 SNEGSKA (reference sequence). V was pared by 6 bases and J by 6 bases, with 14 bases between. The CDR3 is 12 residues long. CDR3 sequence: CSASTGWAEAFF. The CDR3 DNA reads as TGCAGTGCGAGTACAGGGTGGGCTGAAGCTTTCTTT.

The sample holds many counts of this clone. V gene TRBV28 combines with J gene TRBJ2-1, with unresolved D. Trimming cost V 6 bases and J 6 bases, with 9 bases left between them. The CDR3 is 12 residues long. The germline V gene has CDR1 MDHEN and CDR2 SYDVKM. CDR3 nucleotide sequence: TGTGCCAGCAGCTCAGGCTTCAATGAGCAGTTCTTC. Its translation: CASSSGFNEQFF.

In the case of this clone: A read error may explain this, as a much larger clone is one base away. The chain combines TRBV30 with TRBJ2-2, with D perhaps TRBD2 (5 bases). From germline, CDR1 is GTSNPN and CDR2 SVGIG (reference sequence). The CDR3 totals 15 residues. The V end lost 5 bases, the J end lost 2 bases, and 15 bases lay between the germline ends. The CDR3 DNA reads as TGTGCCTGGTCTCCTCCGGGATACAACACCGGGGAGCTGTTTTTT. Amino acid sequence: CAWSPPGYNTGELFF.

This clone has at least ten counts. This sequence joins TRBV20-1 and TRBJ1-5, with 9 bases matching TRBD1. Germline trimming cut 4 bases from V and 7 bases from J; bases unmatched to any gene: 8. The CDR3 spans 14 residues. Germline V gene data show CDR1 as DFQATT and CDR2 as SNEGSKA (reference sequence). CDR3 region: CSAKQQGAWQPQHF. The CDR3 DNA is TGCAGTGCTAAGCAACAGGGGGCATGGCAGCCCCAGCATTTT.

In this sample, this clone turned up many times. The chain carries TRBV5-1 and TRBJ2-7; 9 nucleotides agree with TRBD2. V gave up 1 base and J gave up 3 bases; unmatched junction bases: 5. This CDR3 contains 15 residues. Germline values: CDR1 SGHRS, CDR2 YFSETQ. Here the CDR3 reads CASSLSPSGIYEQYF. As DNA, the CDR3 is TGCGCCAGCAGCTTGTCTCCTAGCGGGATCTACGAGCAGTACTTC.

This clone has at least ten counts. The chain is built from TRBV12-3 or TRBV12-4 and TRBJ2-7; TRBD1 matches at 9 bases. The ends lost 2 bases at V and 3 bases at J; junction bases unmatched: 2. This CDR3 contains 14 residues. CDR3 sequence reads: CASSLWGQGYEQYF. CDR3 bases: TGTGCCAGCAGTTTATGGGGACAGGGCTACGAGCAGTACTTC.

This clone was seen many times. This sample also contains other DNA sequences that code for the same CDR3. The chain joins TRBV9 to TRBJ1-1; no reliable D call. Trimming cost V 5 bases and J 3 bases, with 8 bases left between them. The CDR3 sequence is 12 residues long. Looked up from germline, CDR1 is SGDLS and CDR2 is YYNGEE. The CDR3 DNA follows: TGTGCCAGCAGGGGAAGGGACACTGAAGCTTTCTTT. Protein product: CASRGRDTEAFF.

In this sample, this clone turned up many times. The chain employs TRBV24-1 and TRBJ1-2; D gene uncertain. The V end was cut by 6 bases, the J end by 4 bases, with 14 bases between. The CDR3 totals 14 residues. Germline assignment: CDR1 KGHDR and CDR2 SFDVKD. The CDR3 loop reads CATSSTEVPYGYTF. Here the CDR3 DNA reads TGTGCCACCAGTAGCACAGAGGTTCCCTATGGCTACACCTTC.

In its sample, this clone was seen once. The chain is built from TRBV18 and TRBJ1-2; D not resolved. The V gene lost 2 bases and the J gene lost 7 bases, with 8 bases spanning the gap. The germline V gene has CDR1 KGHSH and CDR2 LQKENI. The CDR3 covers 12 residues. The CDR3 DNA reads as TGTGCCAGCTCACCAATATTGTCTGGCTACACCTTC. Translated: CASSPILSGYTF.

The CDR3 protein is CASHIGPAGRSYGYTF. CDR3 coding DNA: TGTGCCAGCCACATAGGACCGGCGGGACGGAGCTATGGCTACACCTTC. This chain links TRBV6-1 with TRBJ1-2; tentatively, D is TRBD1 (5 bases). Looked up from germline, CDR1 is MNHNS and CDR2 is SASEGT. There are 16 residues in the CDR3. V lost 8 bases to trimming and J lost 4 bases, with 23 bases between them.

This clone was seen repeatedly, ten times or more. Additional DNA sequences in this sample encode the identical CDR3. The chain links TRBV6-2 or TRBV6-3 to TRBJ2-5; 8 bases are shared with TRBD1. The V gene's germline CDR1 is MNHEY and CDR2 SVGEGT. The CDR3 is made up of 15 amino acids. Germline trimming cut 7 bases from V and 5 bases from J; bases unmatched to any gene: 12. As DNA, the CDR3 is TGTGCCAGCACCCGAACCGGACAGGGCCGGGAGACCCAGTACTTC. This sequence encodes CASTRTGQGRETQYF.